This TCR beta chain was profiled in a study of graft-versus-host responses after intestinal transplantation. Study background: Grafts that recipients had were multivisceral, liver-intestinal, or isolated intestinal transplants. All recipients were given anti-thymocyte globulin induction, and tacrolimus and steroids were then administered for approximately 3 years. Study results and caveats: Investigators detected GvH clones in recipient marrow, with some emerging earlier in ileum or blood. Patients who carried graft-donor T cell macrochimerism also had high graft-versus-host to host-versus-graft clonal ratios in their allografts.

Processed graft tissue released its intraepithelial and lamina propria lymphocytes. In its sample, this clone was seen once. The antigen is not known. The assay was immunoSEQ multiplex PCR, and TCRdb's table has in-frame clones only and misses some. This table has under 30,000 clones, more than 70% appearing once. The receptor was isolated from a human patient who received an intestinal transplant, so some T cells may come from the graft donor. The source was ileum tissue, collected 98 days after intestinal transplantation.

The CDR3 reads CASSLGRSTEAFF. DNA for the CDR3: TGTGCCAGCAGCTTGGGCAGGAGTACTGAAGCTTTCTTT. The chain combines TRBV11-2 with TRBJ1-1; D unresolved. Trimming shortened V by 3 bases and J by 5 bases, and 10 bases separated the two germline ends. The germline CDR1 and CDR2 sequences are SGHAT and FQNNGV. The CDR3 covers 13 residues.